The TCR beta chain under discussion was sequenced for a study of blood T cell repertoires in COVID-19. Germline assignment: CDR1 LNHDA and CDR2 SQIVND (reference sequence). The CDR3 length is 15 residues. Trimming took 4 bases from V and 4 from J; bases not matched to a gene: 10. A single count supports this clone. TCRdb's copy holds only in-frame clones and misses some; the assay was immunoSEQ multiplex PCR. There are over 45,000 clones in the sample; around 86% occur only once, and 6.5% to 8% lies in the top ten. The clonotype comes from a man between 50 and 59 years old with active COVID-19. The specimen was peripheral blood. The genes are TRBV19 and TRBJ2-7; TRBD1 matches at 7 bases. The CDR3 DNA reads TGTGCCAGTAGTACAAGGGGGCAGGGGGTTTACGAGCAGTACTTC. Its translation: CASSTRGQGVYEQYF.